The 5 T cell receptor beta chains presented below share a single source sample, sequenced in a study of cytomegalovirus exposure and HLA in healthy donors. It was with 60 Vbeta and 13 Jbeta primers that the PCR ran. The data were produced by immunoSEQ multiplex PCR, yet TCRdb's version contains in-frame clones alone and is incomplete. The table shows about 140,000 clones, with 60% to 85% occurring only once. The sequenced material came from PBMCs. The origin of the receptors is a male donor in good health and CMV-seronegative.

This CDR3 is CASSMRQGGYNEQFF. The CDR3 DNA is TGTGCCAGTAGTATGCGGCAGGGGGGCTACAATGAGCAGTTCTTC. The chain links TRBV19 to TRBJ2-1; D is possibly TRBD1 (7 bases). V shed 3 bases and J shed 3 bases, with 12 bases lying between them. Germline V gene lookup returns CDR1 LNHDA and CDR2 SQIVND (reference sequence). This CDR3 contains 15 residues.

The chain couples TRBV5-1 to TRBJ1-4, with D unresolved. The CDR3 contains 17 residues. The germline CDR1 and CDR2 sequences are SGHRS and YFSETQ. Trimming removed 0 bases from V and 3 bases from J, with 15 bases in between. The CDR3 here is CASSLVLLDRPNEKLFF. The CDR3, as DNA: TGCGCCAGCAGCTTGGTCCTCCTAGATCGCCCTAATGAAAAACTGTTTTTT.

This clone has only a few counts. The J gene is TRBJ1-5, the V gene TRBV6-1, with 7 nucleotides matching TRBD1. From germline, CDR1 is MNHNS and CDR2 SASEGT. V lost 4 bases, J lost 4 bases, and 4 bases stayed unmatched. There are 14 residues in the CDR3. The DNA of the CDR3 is TGTGCCAGCAGTGGCCAACAGGGGAATCAGCCCCAGCATTTT. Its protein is CASSGQQGNQPQHF.

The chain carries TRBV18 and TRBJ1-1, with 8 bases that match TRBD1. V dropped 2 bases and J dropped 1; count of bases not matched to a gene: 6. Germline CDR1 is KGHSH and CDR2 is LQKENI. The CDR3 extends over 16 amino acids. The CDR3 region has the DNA TGTGCCAGCTCACCAGGCGGACAGGGCCCGAACACTGAAGCTTTCTTT. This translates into CASSPGGQGPNTEAFF.

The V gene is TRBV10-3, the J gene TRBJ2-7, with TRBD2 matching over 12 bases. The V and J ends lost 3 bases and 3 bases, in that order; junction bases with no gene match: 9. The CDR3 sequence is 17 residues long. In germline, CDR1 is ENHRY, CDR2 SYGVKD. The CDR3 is CAISDSGLAGAIYEQYF. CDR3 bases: TGTGCCATCAGTGATTCGGGACTAGCGGGTGCGATCTACGAGCAGTACTTC.